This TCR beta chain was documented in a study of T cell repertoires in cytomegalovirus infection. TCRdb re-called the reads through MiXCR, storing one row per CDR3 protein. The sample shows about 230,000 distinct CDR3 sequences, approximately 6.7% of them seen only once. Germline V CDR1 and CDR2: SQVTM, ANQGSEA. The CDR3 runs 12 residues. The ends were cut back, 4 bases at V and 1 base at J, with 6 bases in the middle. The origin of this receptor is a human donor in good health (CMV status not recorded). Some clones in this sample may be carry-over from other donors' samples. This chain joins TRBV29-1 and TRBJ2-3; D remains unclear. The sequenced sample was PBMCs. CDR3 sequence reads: CSVVLGTDTQYF. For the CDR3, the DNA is TGCAGCGTTGTCTTAGGCACAGATACGCAGTATTTT.